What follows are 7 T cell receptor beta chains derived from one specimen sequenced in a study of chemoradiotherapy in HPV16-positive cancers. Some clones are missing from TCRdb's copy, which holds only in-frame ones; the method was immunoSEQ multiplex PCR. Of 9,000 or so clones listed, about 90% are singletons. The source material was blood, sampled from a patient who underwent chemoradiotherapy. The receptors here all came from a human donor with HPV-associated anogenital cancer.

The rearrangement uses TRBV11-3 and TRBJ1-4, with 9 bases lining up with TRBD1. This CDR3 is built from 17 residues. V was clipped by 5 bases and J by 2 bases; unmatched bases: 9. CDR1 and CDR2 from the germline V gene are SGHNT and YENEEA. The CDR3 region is CASSPTTGGVTNEKLFF. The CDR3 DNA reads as TGTGCCAGCAGCCCTACGACAGGGGGTGTCACTAATGAAAAACTGTTTTTT.

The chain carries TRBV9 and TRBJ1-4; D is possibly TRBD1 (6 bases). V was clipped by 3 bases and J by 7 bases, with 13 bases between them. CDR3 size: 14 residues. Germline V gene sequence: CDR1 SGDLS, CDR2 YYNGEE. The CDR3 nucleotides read TGTGCCAGCAGCGCCGGGACAAGGGGTGAAAAACTGTTTTTT. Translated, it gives CASSAGTRGEKLFF.

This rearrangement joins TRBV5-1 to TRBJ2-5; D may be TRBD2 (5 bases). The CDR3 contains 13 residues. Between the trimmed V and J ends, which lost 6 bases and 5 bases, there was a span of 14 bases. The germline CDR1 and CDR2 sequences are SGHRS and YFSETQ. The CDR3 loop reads CASTAGGQETQYF. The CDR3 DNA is TGCGCCAGCACCGCGGGCGGGCAGGAGACCCAGTACTTC.

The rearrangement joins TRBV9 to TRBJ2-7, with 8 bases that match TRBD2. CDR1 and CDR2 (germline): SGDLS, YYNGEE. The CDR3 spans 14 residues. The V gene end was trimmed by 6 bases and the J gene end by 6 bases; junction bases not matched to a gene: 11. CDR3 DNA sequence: TGTGCCAGCACCGAATCCGGGACTAGTGGCGAGCAGTACTTC. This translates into CASTESGTSGEQYF.

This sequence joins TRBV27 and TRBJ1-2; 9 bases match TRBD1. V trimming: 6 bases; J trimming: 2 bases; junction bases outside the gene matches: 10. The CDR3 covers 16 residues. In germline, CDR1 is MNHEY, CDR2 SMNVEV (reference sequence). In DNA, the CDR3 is TGTGCCAGCAGCTACTCGGGACAGGGCTTCAACTATGGCTACACCTTC. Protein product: CASSYSGQGFNYGYTF.

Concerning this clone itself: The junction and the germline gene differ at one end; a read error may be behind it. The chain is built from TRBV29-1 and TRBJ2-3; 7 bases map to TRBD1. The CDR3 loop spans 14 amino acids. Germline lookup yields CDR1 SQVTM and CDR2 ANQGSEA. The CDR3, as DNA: TGCAGCGACATCGTCCGGGACGGGACAGATGCGCAGTATTTT. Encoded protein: CSDIVRDGTDAQYF.

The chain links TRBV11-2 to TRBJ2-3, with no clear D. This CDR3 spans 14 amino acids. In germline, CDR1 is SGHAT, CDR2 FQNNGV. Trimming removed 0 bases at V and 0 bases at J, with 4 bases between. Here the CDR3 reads CASSLEDSTDTQYF. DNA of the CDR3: TGTGCCAGCAGCTTAGAAGACAGCACAGATACGCAGTATTTT.